This record concerns one TCR beta chain sequence. This clone has more than one count but fewer than ten. Its target antigen remains unknown. Per-base quality was not reported, and no clone a single base away is much larger than it. These data come from a study of cytomegalovirus exposure and HLA in healthy donors (TCRdb year 2017). Regarding the complete study: An earlier analysis of several hundred of the donors reported about 300 Gb of sequence data and 90 million to 120 million unique TCR beta sequences obtained from about 179 million T cells. The study combined high-throughput TCR immunosequencing, statistical association of individual TCRs with disease status, and machine learning to predict cytomegalovirus infection status. A later analysis re-analyzed previously published TCR beta repertoires from 650 to 800 donors and added high-resolution HLA genotyping to study TCR occurrence patterns. On average, roughly 240,000 unique TCR beta nucleotide sequences were sequenced per donor among about 400 genotyped donors of the cohort, with roughly 20% of those sequences being non-productive. Using immunosequencing, the study profiled T cell repertoires from 666 subjects and related those repertoires to cytomegalovirus serostatus. Donor age, sex, ethnicity and CMV serostatus were collected together with the repertoire data. Rather than using new phenotypic data, the later analysis identified candidate immune exposures from TCR beta sequences and from how often those sequences occurred across donors. Because of strong linkage in the cohort, four to six DR-DQ haplotypes were treated as single units for association and clustering. In an earlier analysis of a few hundred of the donors, high-throughput TCR beta sequencing was used to judge whether each TCR beta V gene segment behaved as functional or pseudogenic. All discovery cohort repertoires had been generated using a single sequencing platform. In a later genetic analysis, genome-wide SNP genotypes for about 65% of the 666 donors were used, and that subset was treated as a discovery cohort. Typing coverage varied by locus: roughly 629-640 donors for A, B, C, DRB1 and DQB1; approximately 520 for DQA1; about 600 for DPA1; some 470 for DPB1. Of the roughly 420 genotyped donors, 75% to 85% were placed in the genetic ancestry cluster associated with self-reported Caucasian donors. An early release covering more than 500 HLA-typed donors comprised roughly 300 gigabases of sequencing data and 85 million or so unique TCR sequences. The study aimed to test whether signatures of past pathogen exposure could be identified by cataloging public T cell receptors. Along with the approximately 700-subject first cohort, a separate validation cohort of over 90 different subjects was used. HLA typing covered class I and class II loci at four-digit resolution. Results and caveats for the whole study, not just this receptor: Most TCR sequences were seen in very few donors, while some public TCRs were found in many individuals. The study gave a list of over 150 TCR beta chains associated with cytomegalovirus. A later genetic analysis reported fewer N-insertions in productive TCRs among donors in an Asian-associated ancestry cluster than the roughly 720-donor mean. Specific HLA alleles were associated with more than 15,000 TCR beta sequences at a false discovery rate of 0.05 in a later analysis. Linkage disequilibrium might explain the correlated functional status among segregating V segments, but an unknown experimental factor could not be excluded. The 87-base-pair reads could not distinguish some IMGT-functional V segments, including TRBV6-2 and TRBV6-3, so those segments were excluded. An earlier analysis of around 540 of the donors showed that most TCR beta V segments appeared in productive rearrangements either about 87% or about 30% of the time, which broadly matched IMGT annotations. A further reported finding was that TCR beta sequences accurately predicted the HLA-A and HLA-B alleles for most subjects in the first cohort. The earlier analysis of some 560 of the donors excluded roughly 16 rarely observed V segments, including chromosome 9 orphons, because counts were too low. In vitro tests confirmed that a few of the cytomegalovirus-associated TCR beta chains recognize cytomegalovirus antigens. Strong co-occurrence of HLA alleles, especially DR and DQ, made assigning TCR associations to individual alleles difficult. According to a later analysis, TCR association rates differed among HLA loci, with DRB1 alleles showing the most associated TCRs and HLA-C alleles showing the fewest. A later genetic analysis associated a missense DCLRE1C variant with V-gene and J-gene trimming of TCR beta chains, and an independent cohort replicated the association. A later analysis found that HLA-associated TCR beta chains were more clonally expanded and had lower generation probabilities than equally common non-associated chains. A group of highly shared sequence variants was considered likely to be a technical artifact of the sequencing pipeline. Roughly uniform sequencing depth across donors was assumed in presence/absence analyses, although this assumption may not hold. HLA typing was unavailable for some donors at each locus, so association tests used only the typed subset. A later analysis reported that several top co-occurrence clusters appeared linked to parvovirus B19, influenza, CMV and Epstein-Barr virus. The only immune exposure information available for the cohort was CMV serostatus. In a later analysis, most CMV-associated TCR beta chains were found to appear HLA-restricted, with HLA associations seemingly driven largely by CMV exposure. The cohort was sequenced for TCR beta chains only, and without alpha or paired-chain data the features that could be detected were limited. It was suggested by the authors that the approach could potentially be generalized to other disease states and immunological phenotypes. In both the original and validation cohorts, the classifier was reported to diagnose cytomegalovirus status with high specificity and sensitivity.

Libraries were made using the immunoSEQ multiplex PCR assay. The multiplex PCR relied on a mix of 60 forward primers for TCR Vbeta segments and 13 reverse primers for TCR Jbeta segments. The CDR3 region of rearranged TCR beta genes was amplified from genomic DNA by a multiplex PCR assay. On the Illumina HiSeq System, the amplified TCR beta libraries were sequenced as 87-base-pair reads. The source study handled its data this way. A later analysis counted tens of millions of unique TCR beta chains across the 700 or so repertoires, and 9 million to 14 million of these chains were shared by at least two donors. Raw reads were error-corrected and collapsed into unique sequences with a nearest-neighbor algorithm that merged closely related sequences to remove PCR and sequencing errors. V, D and J gene segments were assigned by aligning CDR3 sequences to IMGT reference sequences. For a sequence to be retained, a match of at least six nucleotides was required to both a V gene segment and a J gene segment. A rearrangement was called productive if the CDR3 had no stop codons and remained in frame with V and J, and every other rearrangement was called non-productive. Following IMGT convention, CDR3 was defined as the stretch from the second conserved V-encoded cysteine up to the conserved J-encoded phenylalanine. The earlier analysis of about 530 of the donors excluded any sequence lacking an unambiguous match to a single V gene segment. In an earlier analysis of about 590 of the donors, a V segment was called functional when productive rearrangements were above 56.7%, and segregating when the standard deviation between donors exceeded 5%. A statistical classification framework was built to diagnose cytomegalovirus status from the catalog of TCR beta chain sequences. A later analysis assigned V and J genes by comparing TCR nucleotide sequences with IMGT/GENE-DB human TR gene sequences. The TCRdist pipeline was used in a later analysis to assign CDR3 sequences and most-parsimonious VDJ recombination scenarios. In a later analysis, every TCR beta chain was defined by the combination of its CDR3 amino acid sequence and its V-gene family, and reads without a unique V-gene family were dropped. In a later analysis, 450 to 600 highly shared, low-generation-probability nucleotide sequences were removed to address suspected cross-contamination and a sequencing artifact. A later analysis calculated a clonal expansion index for each public chain from normalized within-repertoire ranks of inferred template counts. A later analysis computed generation probabilities with a VDJ recombination model fitted to out-of-frame rearrangements, and checked the results against IGoR. A later analysis scored TCR-TCR, TCR-HLA and TCR-CMV co-occurrence with hypergeometric tests, applying a repertoire-size bias correction to TCR pairs. False discovery rates were estimated in a later analysis by permuting HLA or CMV assignments 20 times. In a later analysis, co-occurring TCRs were grouped using DBSCAN, with TCRdist sequence similarity added in when clustering inside HLA-allele-positive subsets. Co-occurrence clustering excluded repertoires with fewer than 30,000 or more than 120,000 public chains, plus five with anomalous nucleotide sharing. TCRdb holds this immuneACCESS table with in-frame rearrangements only. Some clones are missing; in checked studies, unresolved V genes explain under half, and the rest has no known cause. The D gene and trimming were derived from the DNA, and the V and J assignments and clone size from that table. Present in this sample are under 250,000 clones, about 78% of which were seen just once. Over 3.5% of the sample comes from the top ten.

The CDR3 sequence holds 16 residues, the cysteine and phenylalanine included. The sequence is cut down to CDR3 DNA, 48 bases in frame from base 1. Reading the germline V gene gives CDR1 KGHSH and CDR2 LQKENI. V gives up 0 bases and J gives up 2 bases, and the segment between their germline ends measures 8 bases. The cohort consisted of fewer than 700 healthy bone marrow donors. All cohort members were sampled while nominally healthy, although unrecorded immune exposures were likely present. The donor was CMV seronegative and was included in the group of 352 seronegative cohort members. A peripheral blood sample was provided by each donor, and peripheral blood mononuclear cells were used for TCR beta sequencing. Genomic DNA extraction from the blood cell samples was performed with the Qiagen DNeasy Blood Extraction Kit.

Sequencing was performed on PBMCs. This sequence uses TRBV18 and TRBJ2-6; too little of a D gene remains to name it. The source is a male donor in good health and CMV-seronegative. The nucleotides read TGTGCCAGCTCACCACCTCGCGTTCCTGGGGCCAACGTCCTGACTTTC. This sequence encodes CASSPPRVPGANVLTF.